This T cell receptor (beta chain) derives from a study of OX40 agonist ivuxolimab in advanced cancers. Germline CDR1 MNHNS, CDR2 SASEGT. The CDR3 length is 11 residues. Only in-frame clones appear in the TCRdb table, and some are missing; sequencing was by immunoSEQ multiplex PCR. The table records 90,000 or so clones, roughly nine tenths of them present only once. The timepoints at which blood was sampled were baseline, cycle 4 day 1, and cycle 7 day 1. As for this clone: One end of the junction is discordant with germline, which a read error may explain.

The TCR sequence derives from an adult with an advanced solid tumor such as melanoma, head and neck, liver or kidney cancer. Material: CD4+ or CD8+ T cells sorted from blood, obtained in a trial of the OX40 agonist ivuxolimab. The chain combines TRBV6-1 with TRBJ1-5; D not certain. CDR3 loop: CASSEASNSRF. The CDR3 DNA follows: TGTGCCAGCAGTGAAGCCTCAAATAGCCGTTTT.